This TCR beta chain was obtained from a study of cytomegalovirus exposure and HLA in healthy donors. Regarding this clone: Its antigen is not known.

The primer mix had 60 Vbeta and 13 Jbeta primers. Libraries were prepared by immunoSEQ multiplex PCR; TCRdb keeps only in-frame clonotypes and omits some of them. The sample holds approximately 180,000 clones, 75% to 80% seen once. Participants comprised healthy donors of bone marrow. Study results and caveats: Associated with HLA alleles at 0.05 false discovery rate in a later analysis were 15,000 to 20,000 TCR beta sequences.

This CDR3 has 18 residues. Deletions cut 6 bases from V and 0 bases from J, with 21 bases between. The germline CDR1 and CDR2 sequences are MNHEY and SMNVEV (reference sequence). The chain links TRBV27 to TRBJ1-3, with D perhaps matching TRBD1 (5 bases). This receptor was identified in a man aged 35 to 55 in good health and CMV-seropositive. Sequenced: PBMCs. CDR3 amino acids: CASSSFRQSPSSGNTIYF. CDR3 bases: TGTGCCAGCAGCTCCTTTCGACAGTCCCCTAGCTCTGGAAACACCATATATTTT.